The 2 T cell receptor beta chains reported below all come from one sample, sequenced in a study of T-cell reconstitution after alpha-beta-depleted transplantation in children. Construction of the TCRbeta library involved unique molecular identifiers. MiXCR was run by TCRdb on the PCR reads, yielding one entry per CDR3 protein. Found here are approximately 150,000 distinct CDR3 sequences, around 8.8% of them singletons; the top ten hold 15% to 20%. The material sequenced was PBMCs, mostly from graft donor cells, taken 180 days after TCRalphabeta/CD19-depleted stem cell transplant. The receptors derive from a female patient aged 2-9 years who had a stem cell transplant for congenital amegakaryocytic thrombocytopenia, so the T cells may come from the graft donor.

In its sample, this clonotype was seen many times. The genes are TRBV7-2 and TRBJ1-1, with D possibly TRBD1 on 6 matching bases. V lost 5 bases and J 1 base, leaving 11 bases between the germline ends. The length of the CDR3 is 14 residues. Germline values: CDR1 SGHTA, CDR2 FQGNSA. The CDR3 here is CASSVTGQNTEAFF. CDR3 nucleotide sequence: TGTGCCAGCAGCGTTACGGGACAGAACACTGAAGCTTTCTTT.

This clonotype has at least ten counts. The gene calls are TRBV4-2 and TRBJ2-1; 9 nucleotides align to TRBD2. Germline values: CDR1 LGHNA, CDR2 YNFKEQ. The trim removed 4 bases at V and 9 bases at J, leaving 10 bases unmatched. The CDR3 runs to 15 residues. The CDR3 loop reads CASSLPGREGPEQFF. CDR3 sequence (DNA): TGTGCCAGCAGCCTGCCGGGGCGGGAGGGCCCTGAGCAGTTCTTC.